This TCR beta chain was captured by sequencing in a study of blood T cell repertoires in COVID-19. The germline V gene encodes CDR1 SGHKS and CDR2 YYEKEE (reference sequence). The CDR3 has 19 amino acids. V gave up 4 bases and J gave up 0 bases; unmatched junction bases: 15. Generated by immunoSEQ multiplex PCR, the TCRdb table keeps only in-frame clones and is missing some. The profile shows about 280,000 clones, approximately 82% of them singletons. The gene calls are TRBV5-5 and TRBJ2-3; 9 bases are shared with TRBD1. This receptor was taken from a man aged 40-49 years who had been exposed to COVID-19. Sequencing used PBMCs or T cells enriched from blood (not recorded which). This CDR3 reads CASSRLQGAATTSTDTQYF. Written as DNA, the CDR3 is TGTGCCAGCAGCCGATTACAGGGGGCGGCCACCACTAGCACAGATACGCAGTATTTT. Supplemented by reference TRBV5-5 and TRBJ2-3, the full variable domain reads DAGVTQSPTHLIKTRGQQVTLRCSPISGHKSVSWYQQVLGQGPQFIFQYYEKEERGRGNFPDRFSARQFPNYSSELNVNALLLGDSALYLCASSRLQGAATTSTDTQYFGPGTRLTVL.